This T cell receptor (beta chain) stems from a study of response to subunit inactivated influenza vaccine. The study, taken as a whole, reports: It was the authors' suggestion that each seasonal influenza vaccination recruits few new T cells.

TCRdb called the RT-PCR reads again in MiXCR, with one record for every CDR3 protein. This sample has roughly 620,000 distinct CDR3 sequences; approximately 10% occur once, and the top ten carry 9.5% to 12%. Germline V gives CDR1 SGHVS, CDR2 FNYEAQ. This CDR3 comprises 15 residues. V lost 4 bases to trimming and J lost 0 bases; unmatched junction nucleotides: 3. With regard to this clonotype: Its antigen is not identified.

These same data were also listed under a study on T cells expressing NK-cell markers. That work states: A 5'RACE template switching approach incorporating UMIs was used to make TCR beta cDNA. It was from sorted CD3+CD56+NKG2C+, CD3+CD56+NKG2C- and CD3+CD56-NKG2C+ T cells that TCR beta repertoires came. Certain NKG2C+ T cell clones were expanded, and their HCMV specificity remained unclear.

The starting material was PBMCs from blood, obtained on the day of vaccination. This chain connects TRBV7-6 to TRBJ2-1; 7 positions agree with TRBD2. This clonotype was obtained from a man aged 50 or older who received an inactivated influenza vaccine. CDR3 residues: CASSSSGDSYNEQFF. Written as DNA, the CDR3 is TGTGCCAGCAGCTCCAGCGGGGACTCCTACAATGAGCAGTTCTTC.